The present entry profiles one T cell receptor beta chain with its context. This sample was taken from a study of blood T cells in healthy people across ages. Next came a second PCR, run for about 6 to 12 cycles, which used a sample-barcoded 5' primer along with a J-beta primer mix. In TCRdb, the 5' RACE reads were re-called with MiXCR into one record per CDR3 protein. This table holds 1.5 million to 1.9 million distinct CDR3 sequences, approximately 39% found once. The CDR3 covers 12 residues. CDR1 and CDR2 from the germline V gene are DFQATT and SNEGSKA (reference sequence). Extracted total RNA amounted to at least 5 micrograms for each sample.

Specimen: blood. This sequence was found in a woman in her late teens or twenties in good health. The V gene is TRBV20-1, the J gene TRBJ2-5, with TRBD2 identical over 7 bases. CDR3 in DNA: TGCAGCGTCGGACTAGACCAAGAGACCCAGTACTTC. Amino acid sequence: CSVGLDQETQYF.